This T cell receptor beta chain was captured by sequencing in a study of response to subunit inactivated influenza vaccine. The V and J ends lost 3 bases and 2 bases, in that order; junction bases with no gene match: 5. The CDR3 length is 16 residues. Per germline, CDR1 SGDLS and CDR2 YYNGEE. This clonotype turned up a few times. MiXCR was run by TCRdb on the RT-PCR reads, yielding one entry per CDR3 protein. The sample has about 160,000 distinct CDR3 sequences, roughly a tenth seen once; the top ten hold around 11%. This TCR was sampled from a man aged 50 to 60 who received an inactivated influenza vaccine. V usage is TRBV9 and J usage is TRBJ2-3; 11 bases map to TRBD2. This specimen was non-naive T cells sorted from PBMCs, taken roughly 45 days after vaccination. CDR3 DNA: TGTGCCAGCAGCGCTTTAGCGGGGGGGACCACAGATACGCAGTATTTT. This translates into CASSALAGGTTDTQYF.